Listed here are 25 T cell receptor beta chains from one sample, sequenced in a study of T-cell memory formation after mild COVID-19. A single record per CDR3 protein comes from TCRdb applying MiXCR to the 5' RACE reads. Of 560,000 or so distinct CDR3 sequences in the sample, 17% were seen once. Source material: PBMCs or a T cell subset sorted from them (not recorded which). The receptors derive from an adult woman who had mild COVID-19 (a few samples of this study predate the infection). Cell type and time point are not known.

CDR3: CASSLPGQGARTEAFF. The CDR3 DNA reads as TGTGCCAGCAGCTTACCGGGACAGGGGGCAAGAACTGAAGCTTTCTTT. The chain combines TRBV7-9 with TRBJ1-1; 12 bases fit TRBD1. Germline V gene sequence: CDR1 SEHNR, CDR2 FQNEAQ (reference sequence). CDR3 length: 16 amino acids. The trim removed 2 bases at V and 5 bases at J, leaving 6 bases unmatched.

V and J are TRBV1 and TRBJ2-2; the D call of TRBD1 is as the table states it, not checked on the DNA. TRBV1 is a pseudogene. This CDR3 contains 15 residues. For the CDR3, the DNA is TGCACCAGCCACAGGGATCGCGTGAACACCGGGGAGCTGTTTTTT. Translated: CTSHRDRVNTGELFF.

As DNA, the CDR3 is TGCAGCGTTGTAGGACAGGGGGCAGCCATTCAGTACTTC. Translation gives CSVVGQGAAIQYF. The V call is TRBV29-1, the J call TRBJ2-4; 11 positions match TRBD1. CDR1 SQVTM and CDR2 ANQGSEA come from the germline V gene. The CDR3 runs to 13 residues. V gave up 4 bases and J gave up 9 bases; unmatched junction bases: 5.

The chain recombines TRBV4-2 with TRBJ2-7; D could derive from TRBD1 or TRBD2 (5 bases each). The germline V gene has CDR1 LGHNA and CDR2 YNFKEQ. The CDR3 loop spans 16 amino acids. The V and J ends lost 3 bases and 2 bases respectively, with 17 bases between them. This chain's CDR3 is CASSQPTGTETYEQYF. The CDR3 nucleotides read TGTGCCAGCAGCCAGCCCACCGGGACCGAGACCTACGAGCAGTACTTC.

This clonotype has only one observation. The chain carries TRBV5-8 and TRBJ1-5; the D is unclear. The germline V gene has CDR1 SGHTS and CDR2 YDEGEE. The CDR3 sequence is 13 residues long. V was shortened by 4 bases and J by 6 bases, with 11 bases between the two germline ends. DNA of the CDR3: TGTGCCAGCAGCCTAATCGACCCTCAGCCCCAGCATTTT. Translating it yields CASSLIDPQPQHF.

This clonotype is a singleton in its sample. The CDR3 DNA sequence: TGCAGTGCTTTTCCCGCCGGGCAGACTAATGAAAAACTGTTTTTT. Its translation: CSAFPAGQTNEKLFF. The V gene is TRBV20-1, the J gene TRBJ1-4; no firm D call. Trimming took 5 bases from V and 2 from J, leaving 15 bases between them. CDR1 and CDR2 (germline): DFQATT, SNEGSKA (reference sequence). There are 15 residues in the CDR3.

This clonotype was picked up one time. The chain combines TRBV11-2 with TRBJ1-1; no reliable D call. In germline, CDR1 is SGHAT, CDR2 FQNNGV. There are 13 residues in the CDR3. Trimming removed 1 base from V and 6 bases from J, with 9 bases in between. The CDR3 reads CASSLVRVPEAFF. CDR3 bases: TGTGCCAGCAGCTTAGTGCGGGTCCCTGAAGCTTTCTTT.

The gene calls are TRBV3-1 and TRBJ2-7; D possibly corresponds to TRBD2 (7 bases). Trimming shortened V by 6 bases and J by 6 bases, and 18 bases separated the two germline ends. Germline CDR1 LGHDT, CDR2 YNNKEL (reference sequence). The length of the CDR3 is 14 residues. The CDR3 loop reads CASSLTAGAGEQYF. CDR3 DNA: TGTGCCAGCAGTCTTACGGCGGGGGCGGGCGAGCAGTACTTC.

The V call is TRBV9, the J call TRBJ2-3, with 13 bases aligning to TRBD2. The germline gives CDR1 SGDLS, CDR2 YYNGEE. The CDR3 is 20 amino acids. V shed 3 bases and J 4 bases; nucleotides not matched to a gene: 17. The CDR3 is CASSGAPGLAGSRGSDTQYF. The DNA of the CDR3 is TGTGCCAGCAGCGGCGCTCCGGGACTAGCGGGGTCCCGCGGGTCAGATACGCAGTATTTT.

This clonotype was detected ten times or more. V is TRBV7-2 and J is TRBJ2-7; no clear D gene. Trimming removed 2 bases at V and 7 bases at J, with 15 bases between. CDR1 is SGHTA, CDR2 FQGNSA, per germline. The CDR3 has 14 residues. The CDR3 loop is CASSLTTRSLEQYF. CDR3 in DNA: TGTGCCAGCAGCTTAACAACGCGTAGTCTGGAGCAGTACTTC. The full variable domain, with the rest looked up from reference TRBV7-2 and TRBJ2-7, is GAGVSQSPSNKVTEKGKDVELRCDPISGHTALYWYRQSLGQGLEFLIYFQGNSAPDKSGLPSDRFSAERTGGSVSTLTIQRTQQEDSAVYLCASSLTTRSLEQYFGPGTRLTVT.

This clonotype has a handful of counts. The rearrangement joins TRBV29-1 to TRBJ1-1; no clear D. Germline V gene lookup returns CDR1 SQVTM and CDR2 ANQGSEA. The CDR3 totals 12 residues. Trimming took off 2 bases at V and 8 bases at J, with 12 bases between the two ends. The CDR3 loop reads CSVEYKRGEAFF. The CDR3, as DNA: TGCAGCGTTGAATACAAAAGAGGGGAAGCTTTCTTT.

The chain combines TRBV30 with TRBJ2-7; 10 bases are shared with TRBD1. In germline, CDR1 is GTSNPN, CDR2 SVGIG (reference sequence). The length of the CDR3 is 13 residues. J was trimmed by 6 bases and V by 5 bases; bases with no gene match: 7. The chain's CDR3 is CAWRGTGVIEQYF. CDR3 nucleotides: TGTGCCTGGCGCGGGACAGGGGTTATCGAGCAGTACTTC.

The chain links TRBV4-2 to TRBJ2-2, with TRBD2 as a possible D gene (6 bases). The V and J ends lost 4 bases and 2 bases respectively, with 14 bases between them. Germline CDR1 reads LGHNA; CDR2 reads YNFKEQ. The CDR3 sequence is 16 residues long. This CDR3 reads CASSRLGRENTGELFF. CDR3 nucleotides: TGTGCCAGCAGCCGCCTCGGGCGGGAAAACACCGGGGAGCTGTTTTTT.

The sample holds many counts of this clonotype. Mismatch with germline at one junction end may stem from a read error. The chain recombines TRBV12-3 or TRBV12-4 with TRBJ1-1; no firm D call. This CDR3 contains 13 residues. The CDR3 DNA reads as TGTGCCAGCAGCTTAGCAGTGAACACTGAAGCTTTCTTT. Amino acid sequence: CASSLAVNTEAFF.

In regard to this clonotype: At one end the junction does not follow the germline gene, possibly because of a read error. The chain carries TRBV28 and TRBJ2-7, with a tentative D call TRBD1 (6 bases). Germline assignment: CDR1 MDHEN and CDR2 SYDVKM. The CDR3 runs 12 residues. The CDR3 loop reads CASSPPKGDRNF. The DNA of the CDR3 is TGTGCCAGCAGCCCCCCAAAGGGGGATCGGAACTTC.

This clonotype was found a few times. V is TRBV29-1 and J is TRBJ2-5; 9 positions agree with TRBD1. With V trimmed by 4 bases and J by 4 bases, 10 bases remained unmatched. This CDR3 has 15 residues. Germline CDR1 is SQVTM and CDR2 is ANQGSEA. DNA for the CDR3: TGCAGCGTTGGGCCGGGACAGGGAAAAGGAGAGACCCAGTACTTC. This codes for CSVGPGQGKGETQYF. The full variable domain, completed using reference TRBV29-1 and TRBJ2-5, is SAVISQKPSRDICQRGTSLTIQCQVDSQVTMMFWYRQQPGQSLTLIATANQGSEATYESGFVIDKFPISRPNLTFSTLTVSNMSPEDSSIYLCSVGPGQGKGETQYFGPGTRLLVL.

This clonotype was recorded a few times. This chain uses TRBV19 with TRBJ2-3, with D unresolved. V lost 5 bases and J 2 bases, leaving 11 bases between the germline ends. CDR1 and CDR2 from the germline V gene are LNHDA and SQIVND (reference sequence). The CDR3 contains 14 residues. CDR3 in amino acids: CASSPDLDTDTQYF. The CDR3 nucleotides read TGTGCCAGTAGTCCCGATCTGGACACAGATACGCAGTATTTT.

Ten or more counts support this clonotype. This chain connects TRBV7-9 to TRBJ1-1; TRBD1 might be the D (5 bases). CDR3 size: 14 residues. V was pared by 4 bases and J by 8 bases, with 17 bases between. Germline lookup yields CDR1 SEHNR and CDR2 FQNEAQ (reference sequence). CDR3 loop: CASSSVTGTTEAFF. In DNA form, the CDR3 reads TGTGCCAGCAGCTCCGTAACAGGTACTACAGAAGCTTTCTTT.

The CDR3 DNA sequence: TGTGCCAGCAGCCCACTAGCGGAAGGGTATGAGCAGTTCTTC. Encoded protein: CASSPLAEGYEQFF. The rearrangement uses TRBV13 and TRBJ2-1; 8 nucleotides line up with TRBD2. Germline V gives CDR1 PRHDT, CDR2 FYEKMQ (reference sequence). The CDR3 length is 14 residues. J gave up 8 bases and V 5 bases, and 8 bases lay outside the gene matches.

V is TRBV6-5 and J is TRBJ2-4; 7 positions match TRBD1. The CDR3 sequence is 15 residues long. Germline V gene lookup returns CDR1 MNHEY and CDR2 SVGAGI. Trimming took 5 bases from V and 0 from J; bases not matched to a gene: 4. The CDR3 reads CASSASGGAKNIQYF. The CDR3 DNA is TGTGCCAGCAGTGCCTCAGGGGGAGCCAAAAACATTCAGTACTTC.

This rearrangement joins TRBV29-1 to TRBJ2-7, with a weak D call TRBD1 (6 bases). The germline CDR1 and CDR2 sequences are SQVTM and ANQGSEA. V was shortened by 5 bases and J by 6 bases, with 11 bases between the two germline ends. The CDR3 extends over 11 amino acids. In nucleotides, the CDR3 is TGCAGCGTTATTACAGGGCTCGAGCAGTACTTC. Amino acid sequence: CSVITGLEQYF.

This clonotype was detected ten times or more. The chain couples TRBV23-1 to TRBJ2-1; no clear D gene. TRBV23-1 carries the ORF label, with uncertain function. This CDR3 spans 10 amino acids. Trimming removed 4 bases at V and 10 bases at J, with 5 bases between. Written as DNA, the CDR3 is TGCGCCAGCAGTCTATCCGAGCAGTTCTTC. Its protein product is CASSLSEQFF.

This clonotype was found a few times. The V and J genes are TRBV4-1 and TRBJ2-7; the D gene is possibly TRBD1 (6 bases). The CDR3 totals 14 residues. The V end was cut by 2 bases, the J end by 2 bases, with 10 bases between. Germline V gene lookup returns CDR1 MGHRA and CDR2 YSYEKL. CDR3 DNA: TGCGCCAGCAGCCAACTGGGGGCACCCTACGAGCAGTACTTC. Its protein is CASSQLGAPYEQYF.

Ten or more counts support this clonotype. The chain joins TRBV5-1 to TRBJ2-1; TRBD2 matches at 12 bases. The germline CDR1 and CDR2 sequences are SGHRS and YFSETQ. The trim removed 7 bases at V and 8 bases at J, leaving 10 bases unmatched. CDR3 length equals 15 residues. The CDR3 DNA sequence: TGCGCCAGCCGGCGGACTAGCGGGATTCTCGATGAGCAGTTCTTC. As protein: CASRRTSGILDEQFF.

This clonotype has a handful of counts. The chain employs TRBV27 and TRBJ1-1, with no clear D. This CDR3 comprises 15 residues. V was clipped by 1 base and J by 2 bases, with 11 bases between them. The V gene's germline CDR1 is MNHEY and CDR2 SMNVEV (reference sequence). CDR3 region: CASSLFGSSNTEAFF. The CDR3 nucleotides read TGTGCCAGCAGTTTATTCGGGTCCTCCAACACTGAAGCTTTCTTT.